This paragraph covers one T cell receptor beta chain sequence. Its antigen is unidentified. These data are taken from a study of cytotoxic CD8 clonotypes in ibrutinib-treated CLL. Looking at the study overall: Recorded responses included some 24 partial and 2 complete; following median approximately 5.5 years, roughly 15 stayed remitted and about 12 progressed. There were, on average, roughly 260,000 productive templates and tens of thousands of productive rearrangements per sample.

CDR3 length equals 16 residues. Unmatched junction bases numbered 16, after V lost 7 bases and J lost 5 bases. Germline V gives CDR1 MGHRA, CDR2 YSYEKL. Method: immunoSEQ multiplex PCR; TCRdb's copy keeps in-frame clones and lacks some. Found here are 150,000 or so clones, approximately 84% of them singletons; the top ten hold roughly 4.6%. Whole-study results and caveats: Clonality rose at ibrutinib response and fell back toward baseline at progression.

The chain has TRBV4-1 and TRBJ2-7; 8 bases map to TRBD1. The clonotype was recovered from a human donor with chronic lymphocytic leukemia. The sample consisted of PBMCs, taken after 24 months of ibrutinib treatment. The chain's CDR3 is CASTKEGGRGLDEQYF. The CDR3 DNA sequence: TGCGCCAGCACCAAGGAGGGAGGCAGGGGGCTAGACGAGCAGTACTTC.